The 22 T cell receptor beta chains given below trace back to one sample, sequenced in a study of blood T cell repertoires in COVID-19. Repertoires were generated with immunoSEQ multiplex PCR, while TCRdb's copy carries only in-frame clones and drops some. This sample has about 150,000 clones, with approximately 80% found just once. Sequencing used peripheral blood. These receptors were taken from a man between 65 and 85 years old with acute or convalescent COVID-19.

V is TRBV6-5 and J is TRBJ1-6; possibly TRBD1 for D (5 bases). Germline values: CDR1 MNHEY, CDR2 SVGAGI. Between the trimmed V and J ends, which lost 7 bases and 11 bases, there was a span of 18 bases. The CDR3 consists of 14 residues. Here the CDR3 reads CASKFGAAAAPLHF. The CDR3, as DNA: TGTGCCAGCAAATTTGGGGCGGCGGCGGCACCCCTCCACTTT.

The chain is built from TRBV5-1 and TRBJ1-6; D possibly corresponds to TRBD1 (5 bases). Trimming removed 2 bases from V and 3 bases from J, with 21 bases in between. The V gene's germline CDR1 is SGHRS and CDR2 YFSETQ. This CDR3 is 19 amino acids long. The chain's CDR3 is CASSLGGARGQNYNSPLHF. Here the CDR3 DNA reads TGCGCCAGCAGCTTAGGCGGGGCACGCGGCCAGAACTATAATTCACCCCTCCACTTT.

CDR3 loop: CASRYLGIGDTGELFF. The CDR3 coding sequence is TGTGCCAGCAGATACCTAGGTATCGGGGACACCGGGGAGCTGTTTTTT. The chain carries TRBV27 and TRBJ2-2; the D gene is possibly TRBD2 (5 bases). The V gene's germline CDR1 is MNHEY and CDR2 SMNVEV (reference sequence). V gave up 6 bases and J gave up 3 bases, with 17 bases separating them. The CDR3 contains 16 residues.

The sample holds a few counts of this clone. The chain joins TRBV9 to TRBJ1-6, with 9 bases matching TRBD1. With V trimmed by 4 bases and J by 10 bases, 6 bases remained unmatched. Germline V gene data show CDR1 as SGDLS and CDR2 as YYNGEE. This CDR3 contains 14 residues. In nucleotides, the CDR3 is TGTGCCAGCAGCACAGGGGGCGCGGGGTCACCCCTCCACTTT. Its protein is CASSTGGAGSPLHF.

This clone was picked up a small number of times. The chain links TRBV5-1 to TRBJ1-5, with D unresolved. Germline CDR1 and CDR2: SGHRS and YFSETQ. Trimming pared 0 bases from V and 4 bases from J, leaving 8 bases between. The CDR3 extends over 14 amino acids. The CDR3 loop reads CASSLDGFNQPQHF. The CDR3 bases are TGCGCCAGCAGCTTGGACGGGTTTAATCAGCCCCAGCATTTT.

A few counts support this clone. The rearrangement links TRBV29-1 to TRBJ2-1; D is unresolved. V lost 2 bases, J lost 0 bases, and 14 bases lay in between. CDR1 and CDR2 (germline): SQVTM, ANQGSEA. The CDR3 runs to 16 residues. CDR3 coding DNA: TGCAGCGTTGAAACTTTACCAGCGAGCTCCTACAATGAGCAGTTCTTC. Translating it yields CSVETLPASSYNEQFF.

The chain is built from TRBV28 and TRBJ2-4; no clear D gene. The CDR3 covers 14 residues. Germline CDR1 and CDR2: MDHEN and SYDVKM. The V end was cut by 2 bases, the J end by 2 bases, with 7 bases between. The CDR3 sequence is CASSLGDPKNIQYF. Written as DNA, the CDR3 is TGTGCCAGCAGTTTAGGAGATCCCAAAAACATTCAGTACTTC. The full variable domain, its missing parts supplied by reference TRBV28 and TRBJ2-4, is DVKVTQSSRYLVKRTGEKVFLECVQDMDHENMFWYRQDPGLGLRLIYFSYDVKMKEKGDIPEGYSVSREKKERFSLILESASTNQTSMYLCASSLGDPKNIQYFGAGTRLSVL.

This chain's CDR3 is CASSINRGPGTEAFF. The CDR3 DNA reads TGTGCCAGCAGCATTAACAGGGGGCCGGGGACTGAAGCTTTCTTT. This chain joins TRBV3-1 (or the pseudogene TRBV3-2) and TRBJ1-1; TRBD1 matches at 9 bases. The length of the CDR3 is 15 residues. V lost 5 bases and J lost 5; bases outside the gene matches: 9. CDR1 and CDR2 (germline): LGHDT, YNNKEL (reference sequence).

The chain combines TRBV6-5 with TRBJ1-6, with D uncertain. From germline, CDR1 is MNHEY and CDR2 SVGAGI. The CDR3 runs 13 residues. V was cut by 1 base and J by 7 bases, with 5 bases left in between. CDR3 loop: CASSYLSNSPLHF. CDR3 nucleotide sequence: TGTGCCAGCAGTTACTTGTCAAATTCACCCCTCCACTTT.

The chain combines TRBV7-9 with TRBJ2-3; 8 bases map to TRBD1. Germline V gene lookup returns CDR1 SEHNR and CDR2 FQNEAQ (reference sequence). The CDR3 is 16 amino acids. With V trimmed by 3 bases and J by 7 bases, 12 bases remained unmatched. CDR3 DNA: TGTGCCAGCAGCTTGGGGACAGGACAGAGTACTAATACGCAGTATTTT. It yields the protein CASSLGTGQSTNTQYF.

V and J are TRBV11-2 and TRBJ1-3, with D possibly TRBD1 on 5 matching bases. This CDR3 is 17 amino acids long. The germline CDR1 and CDR2 sequences are SGHAT and FQNNGV. V lost 1 base to trimming and J lost 3 bases, with 16 bases between them. DNA for the CDR3: TGTGCCAGCAGCTTAGGGTCAGGGTTGCTTCGTGGAAACACCATATATTTT. Translating it yields CASSLGSGLLRGNTIYF.

CDR3 sequence: CASSPQVTYNSPLHF. In DNA form, the CDR3 reads TGCGCCAGCAGCCCGCAGGTTACCTATAATTCACCCCTCCACTTT. The chain uses TRBV5-1 and TRBJ1-6; no clear D gene. The V gene's germline CDR1 is SGHRS and CDR2 YFSETQ. Trimming removed 4 bases from V and 2 bases from J, with 10 bases in between. The CDR3 consists of 15 residues.

The gene calls are TRBV6-5 and TRBJ1-5; no clear D gene. The CDR3 spans 14 residues. The germline V and J ends were trimmed by 6 bases and 0 bases, with 9 bases remaining between them. Per the germline V gene, CDR1 is MNHEY and CDR2 is SVGAGI. Here the CDR3 DNA reads TGTGCCAGCAGGCAGACTCTTAGCAATCAGCCCCAGCATTTT. Translated, it gives CASRQTLSNQPQHF.

This clone was observed once. The chain recombines TRBV28 with TRBJ2-3; D perhaps matches TRBD1 (6 bases). V was shortened by 7 bases and J by 4 bases, with 12 bases between the two germline ends. This CDR3 is built from 13 residues. Germline V gene sequence: CDR1 MDHEN, CDR2 SYDVKM. The CDR3 DNA follows: TGTGCCAGCAAACAGGGTCTCGCAGATACGCAGTATTTT. Its protein product is CASKQGLADTQYF.

CDR3 region: CASSPTLRDFTDTQYF. CDR3 coding DNA: TGTGCCAGCAGCCCTACACTCAGGGATTTCACAGATACGCAGTATTTT. This rearrangement joins TRBV5-4 to TRBJ2-3; D might be TRBD1 (5 bases). The CDR3 runs 16 residues. V lost 4 bases and J 2 bases, leaving 17 bases between the germline ends. Germline V gives CDR1 SGHNT, CDR2 YYREEE (reference sequence).

This chain connects TRBV3-1 (or the pseudogene TRBV3-2) to TRBJ1-1; tentative D call: TRBD1 (5 bases). V shed 1 base and J shed 1 base, with 10 bases lying between them. This CDR3 is 15 amino acids long. Germline CDR1 LGHDT, CDR2 YNNKEL (reference sequence). The DNA for the CDR3 is TGTGCCAGCAGCCAAGGGGTTACAGGGAACACTGAAGCTTTCTTT. Amino acid sequence: CASSQGVTGNTEAFF.

The gene calls are TRBV2 and TRBJ1-6, with D perhaps TRBD1 (6 bases). The ends were cut back, 8 bases at V and 0 bases at J, with 14 bases in the middle. Looked up from germline, CDR1 is SNHLY and CDR2 is FYNNEI. This CDR3 region has 16 residues. The CDR3 region is CASLDRGSSYNSPLHF. As DNA, the CDR3 is TGTGCCAGCCTAGATAGGGGGAGCTCCTATAATTCACCCCTCCACTTT.

The J gene is TRBJ1-1, the V gene TRBV18; 11 nucleotides line up with TRBD1. The junction had 3 bases not matched to a gene; V was cut back by 6 bases and J by 6 bases. The CDR3 sequence is 13 residues long. Germline V gene sequence: CDR1 KGHSH, CDR2 LQKENI. The CDR3 coding sequence is TGTGCCAGCTCCCCGGGACAGGGGGCTGAAGCTTTCTTT. It specifies CASSPGQGAEAFF.

The chain's CDR3 is CASTNGGGAYTEAFF. The DNA for the CDR3 is TGTGCCAGCACCAACGGAGGGGGCGCGTACACTGAAGCTTTCTTT. This chain links TRBV7-9 with TRBJ1-1; 7 positions match TRBD1. V dropped 7 bases and J dropped 3; count of bases not matched to a gene: 11. The CDR3 has 15 amino acids. Per the germline V gene, CDR1 is SEHNR and CDR2 is FQNEAQ (reference sequence). Looking up the rest from reference TRBV7-9 and TRBJ1-1 gives the full variable domain: DTGVSQNPRHKITKRGQNVTFRCDPISEHNRLYWYRQTLGQGPEFLTYFQNEAQLEKSRLLSDRFSAERPKGSFSTLEIQRTEQGDSAMYLCASTNGGGAYTEAFFGQGTRLTVV.

The CDR3 sequence: CASRFERGGAYEQYF. DNA for the CDR3: TGTGCCAGCAGGTTTGAGAGGGGAGGCGCCTACGAGCAGTACTTC. The V gene is TRBV28, the J gene TRBJ2-7; D is possibly TRBD2 (6 bases). CDR1 is MDHEN, CDR2 SYDVKM, per germline. V gave up 6 bases and J gave up 2 bases, with 17 bases separating them. CDR3 length: 15 residues.

The chain is built from TRBV7-9 and TRBJ2-7, with 9 bases matching TRBD1. This CDR3 region has 15 residues. CDR1 and CDR2 (germline): SEHNR, FQNEAQ (reference sequence). With 3 bases clipped from V and 1 base from J, the junction kept 4 bases outside the gene matches. The CDR3 reads CASSFTGQGSYEQYF. CDR3 DNA sequence: TGTGCCAGCAGCTTCACGGGACAGGGATCCTACGAGCAGTACTTC. Complete variable domain (other parts from reference TRBV7-9 and TRBJ2-7): DTGVSQNPRHKITKRGQNVTFRCDPISEHNRLYWYRQTLGQGPEFLTYFQNEAQLEKSRLLSDRFSAERPKGSFSTLEIQRTEQGDSAMYLCASSFTGQGSYEQYFGPGTRLTVT.

The table lists this clone with a count of one. The rearrangement joins TRBV28 to TRBJ2-7; TRBD1 might be the D (6 bases). The ends were cut back, 10 bases at V and 3 bases at J, with 13 bases in the middle. CDR1 is MDHEN and CDR2 is SYDVKM in the germline V gene. This CDR3 contains 12 residues. CDR3 sequence: CATFTGNYEQYF. The CDR3 DNA reads as TGTGCCACGTTCACAGGGAACTACGAGCAGTACTTC.